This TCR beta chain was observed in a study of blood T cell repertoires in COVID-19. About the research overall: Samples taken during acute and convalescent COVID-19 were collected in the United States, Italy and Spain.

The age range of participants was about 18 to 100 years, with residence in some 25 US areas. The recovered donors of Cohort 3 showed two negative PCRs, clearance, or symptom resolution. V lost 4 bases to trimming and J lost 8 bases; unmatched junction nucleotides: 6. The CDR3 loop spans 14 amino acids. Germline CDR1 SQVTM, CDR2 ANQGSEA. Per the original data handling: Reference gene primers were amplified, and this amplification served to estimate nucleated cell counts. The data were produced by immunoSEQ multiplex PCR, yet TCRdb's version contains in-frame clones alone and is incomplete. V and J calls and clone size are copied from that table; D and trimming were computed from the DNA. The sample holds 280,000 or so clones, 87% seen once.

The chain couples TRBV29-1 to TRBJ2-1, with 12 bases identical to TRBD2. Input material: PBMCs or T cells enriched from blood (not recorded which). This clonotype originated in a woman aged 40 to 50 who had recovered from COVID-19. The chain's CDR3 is CSVAPSGRADEQFF. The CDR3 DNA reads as TGCAGCGTTGCCCCTAGCGGGAGGGCCGATGAGCAGTTCTTC.